The 32 T cell receptor beta chains below come from one sample, sequenced in a study of graft-versus-host responses after intestinal transplantation. The assay was immunoSEQ multiplex PCR, and TCRdb's table has in-frame clones only and misses some. The table lists 15,000 to 20,000 clones, around 87% of them singletons. Sequenced here: bone marrow, sampled roughly 120 days after intestinal transplantation. The receptors stem from a human patient who received an intestinal transplant, so some T cells may come from the graft donor.

This clone was seen only once. The rearrangement joins TRBV4-1 to TRBJ2-7; D remains unclear. V gave up 0 bases and J gave up 2 bases, with 8 bases separating them. CDR1 and CDR2 (germline): MGHRA, YSYEKL. This CDR3 has 14 amino acids. This CDR3 is CASSQESQAYEQYF. In DNA, the CDR3 is TGCGCCAGCAGCCAAGAAAGCCAGGCCTACGAGCAGTACTTC.

CDR3 protein: CSAGGWLRLTYNEQFF. The CDR3, as DNA: TGCAGCGCCGGGGGGTGGTTGCGCCTAACTTACAATGAGCAGTTCTTC. The J gene is TRBJ2-1, the V gene TRBV29-1; 7 bases align to TRBD2. The V and J ends lost 7 bases and 4 bases, in that order; junction bases with no gene match: 16. The CDR3 length is 16 residues. Germline CDR1 is SQVTM and CDR2 is ANQGSEA.

This clone has more than one count but fewer than ten. The V call is TRBV5-6, the J call TRBJ2-1; D possibly matches TRBD1 or TRBD2 (5 bases each). CDR1 is SGHDT and CDR2 is YYEEEE in the germline V gene. V lost 2 bases, J lost 6 bases, and 6 bases lay in between. The CDR3 runs to 12 residues. In DNA form, the CDR3 reads TGTGCCAGCAGCTTCGGGACCAATGAGCAGTTCTTC. As protein: CASSFGTNEQFF.

J is TRBJ2-7 and V is TRBV5-1; possible D gene TRBD2, 5 bases. The CDR3 is 14 residues long. V was pared by 4 bases and J by 2 bases, with 13 bases between. Germline V CDR1 and CDR2: SGHRS, YFSETQ. Here the CDR3 reads CASSPEGGPYEQYF. CDR3 sequence (DNA): TGCGCCAGCAGCCCGGAAGGAGGCCCCTACGAGCAGTACTTC. Full variable domain (rest looked up from reference TRBV5-1 and TRBJ2-7): KAGVTQTPRYLIKTRGQQVTLSCSPISGHRSVSWYQQTPGQGLQFLFEYFSETQRNKGNFPGRFSGRQFSNSRSEMNVSTLELGDSALYLCASSPEGGPYEQYFGPGTRLTVT.

The chain links TRBV6-6 to TRBJ1-2; 7 nucleotides line up with TRBD1. The CDR3 consists of 13 residues. The germline gives CDR1 MNHNY, CDR2 SVGAGI (reference sequence). V gave up 5 bases and J gave up 5 bases; unmatched junction bases: 5. The CDR3 loop is CASSEQGVYGYTF. The CDR3 DNA follows: TGTGCCAGCAGTGAGCAGGGGGTTTATGGCTACACCTTC.

The CDR3 sequence: CASSIAGSRLLKNSNQPQHF. The CDR3 DNA follows: TGTGCCAGTAGTATCGCTGGAAGCAGGCTCCTAAAGAATAGCAATCAGCCCCAGCATTTT. The chain uses TRBV19 and TRBJ1-5, with D unresolved. This CDR3 is 20 amino acids long. Between the trimmed V and J ends, which lost 3 bases and 0 bases, there was a span of 24 bases. In germline, CDR1 is LNHDA, CDR2 SQIVND (reference sequence).

The chain couples TRBV4-3 to TRBJ2-1, with 7 bases that match TRBD1. Losses at the gene ends were 1 base for V and 7 bases for J; bases not matched to a gene: 1. CDR1 and CDR2 (germline): LGHNA, YSLEER. The CDR3 is 13 amino acids. CDR3 residues: CASSQATGNEQFF. As DNA, the CDR3 is TGCGCCAGCAGCCAAGCGACAGGGAATGAGCAGTTCTTC.

This chain connects TRBV28 to TRBJ2-3; D gene ambiguous. V lost 7 bases and J 2 bases, leaving 10 bases between the germline ends. Germline lookup yields CDR1 MDHEN and CDR2 SYDVKM. The CDR3 runs to 13 residues. CDR3 nucleotide sequence: TGTGCCAGCATAGGCAGTCTCACAGATACGCAGTATTTT. This codes for CASIGSLTDTQYF.

The chain is built from TRBV27 and TRBJ2-7, with TRBD1 matching over 10 bases. Germline V CDR1 and CDR2: MNHEY, SMNVEV (reference sequence). This CDR3 contains 14 residues. V lost 6 bases to trimming and J lost 3 bases; unmatched junction nucleotides: 5. DNA of the CDR3: TGTGCCAGCAGCTTAGGACAGGGGGGCTACGAGCAGTACTTC. Translated, it gives CASSLGQGGYEQYF.

The chain uses TRBV7-2 and TRBJ1-5; 9 bases are shared with TRBD1. Germline V gene data show CDR1 as SGHTA and CDR2 as FQGNSA. The length of the CDR3 is 15 residues. Trimming took 1 base from V and 4 from J; bases not matched to a gene: 2. In nucleotides, the CDR3 is TGTGCCAGCAGCTTAGAAGGGACAGGGAATCAGCCCCAGCATTTT. This encodes CASSLEGTGNQPQHF.

The chain carries TRBV6-6 and TRBJ2-5; no clear D gene. The germline V gene has CDR1 MNHNY and CDR2 SVGAGI (reference sequence). This CDR3 contains 16 residues. V was clipped by 3 bases and J by 3 bases, with 17 bases between them. CDR3 nucleotides: TGTGCCAGCAGTTATGATCTACTGAGCCATAAAGAGACCCAGTACTTC. Translating it yields CASSYDLLSHKETQYF.

The rearrangement joins TRBV6-5 to TRBJ2-1; tentatively, D is TRBD1 or TRBD2 (5 bases each). This CDR3 is 13 amino acids long. Trimming cost V 7 bases and J 9 bases, with 16 bases left between them. Looked up from germline, CDR1 is MNHEY and CDR2 is SVGAGI. CDR3: CASTGGAFREQFF. In DNA, the CDR3 is TGTGCCAGCACTGGGGGAGCATTTCGTGAGCAGTTCTTC.

The V gene is TRBV6-5, the J gene TRBJ1-2, with no clear D. The germline V gene has CDR1 MNHEY and CDR2 SVGAGI. The CDR3 spans 14 residues. Trimming pared 6 bases from V and 3 bases from J, leaving 14 bases between. CDR3 DNA: TGTGCCAGCAGGGGTTGGAATACGGACTATGGCTACACCTTC. It is translated as CASRGWNTDYGYTF.

The chain links TRBV19 to TRBJ2-7, with D hard to call. This CDR3 is 14 amino acids long. V lost 2 bases and J 3 bases, leaving 11 bases between the germline ends. Per the germline V gene, CDR1 is LNHDA and CDR2 is SQIVND (reference sequence). CDR3 coding DNA: TGTGCCAGTAGTATAACCCAAAATAACTACGAGCAGTACTTC. Amino acids: CASSITQNNYEQYF. The full variable domain, completed using reference TRBV19 and TRBJ2-7, is DGGITQSPKYLFRKEGQNVTLSCEQNLNHDAMYWYRQDPGQGLRLIYYSQIVNDFQKGDIAEGYSVSREKKESFPLTVTSAQKNPTAFYLCASSITQNNYEQYFGPGTRLTVT.

The chain joins TRBV7-3 to TRBJ2-1, with 7 bases matching TRBD2. J lost 8 bases, V lost 5 bases, and 12 bases had no gene match. CDR1 and CDR2 (germline): SGHTA, FQGTGA. This CDR3 comprises 15 residues. DNA for the CDR3: TGTGCCAGCAGCCCCAGCGGGGTGGGTCTCGATGAGCAGTTCTTC. It yields the protein CASSPSGVGLDEQFF.

CDR3 residues: CASSQGEGNYEQYF. CDR3 coding DNA: TGCGCCAGCAGCCAAGGGGAAGGAAACTACGAGCAGTACTTC. This sequence joins TRBV4-1 and TRBJ2-7; D is unresolved. The CDR3 totals 14 residues. The germline V gene encodes CDR1 MGHRA and CDR2 YSYEKL. V was clipped by 1 base and J by 3 bases, with 10 bases between them.

The CDR3 protein is CSVDSGTAVSEAFF. The DNA for the CDR3 is TGCAGCGTGGACTCCGGGACAGCAGTCTCTGAAGCTTTCTTT. This rearrangement joins TRBV29-1 to TRBJ1-1, with 7 bases lining up with TRBD1. Germline loops: CDR1 SQVTM, CDR2 ANQGSEA. V lost 6 bases, J lost 6 bases, and 13 bases stayed unmatched. This CDR3 has 14 residues. Filled out from reference TRBV29-1 and TRBJ1-1, the complete variable domain reads SAVISQKPSRDICQRGTSLTIQCQVDSQVTMMFWYRQQPGQSLTLIATANQGSEATYESGFVIDKFPISRPNLTFSTLTVSNMSPEDSSIYLCSVDSGTAVSEAFFGQGTRLTVV.

This clone has a single count. The rearrangement uses TRBV7-8 and TRBJ2-2, with D possibly being TRBD1 (6 bases). V was shortened by 5 bases and J by 1 base, with 11 bases between the two germline ends. The CDR3 is made up of 15 amino acids. The germline gives CDR1 SGHVS, CDR2 FQNEAQ. CDR3 in amino acids: CASSGQRQNTGELFF. The CDR3 nucleotides read TGTGCCAGCAGCGGACAGCGACAGAACACCGGGGAGCTGTTTTTT.

The rearrangement uses TRBV6-5 and TRBJ2-3; 12 positions match TRBD2. The CDR3 is 16 residues long. Germline assignment: CDR1 MNHEY and CDR2 SVGAGI. V shed 4 bases and J 6 bases; nucleotides not matched to a gene: 8. CDR3 in amino acids: CASSFGLAGPRDTQYF. The CDR3 bases are TGTGCCAGCAGTTTCGGACTAGCGGGACCTCGGGATACGCAGTATTTT.

V gene TRBV7-9 combines with J gene TRBJ2-7; 7 nucleotides agree with TRBD2. Germline CDR1 SEHNR, CDR2 FQNEAQ (reference sequence). Germline trimming cut 1 base from V and 0 bases from J; bases unmatched to any gene: 9. This CDR3 spans 17 amino acids. The CDR3 region is CASSLGGTGGVSYEQYF. CDR3 coding DNA: TGTGCCAGCAGCTTAGGAGGGACGGGAGGAGTCTCCTACGAGCAGTACTTC.

This chain connects TRBV7-2 to TRBJ1-2; 7 bases line up with TRBD1. Germline V gives CDR1 SGHTA, CDR2 FQGNSA. The CDR3 runs 11 residues. V shed 1 base, J shed 11 bases, and the junction held 1 base outside the gene matches. The CDR3: CASSLGDSYTF. The CDR3 DNA is TGTGCCAGCAGCTTAGGGGACAGTTACACCTTC.

V is TRBV15 and J is TRBJ2-5; maybe TRBD1 (5 bases). Per germline, CDR1 LNHNV and CDR2 YYDKDF (reference sequence). V shed 0 bases and J shed 2 bases, with 7 bases lying between them. The CDR3 extends over 14 amino acids. The CDR3 coding sequence is TGTGCCACCAGCAGAGAGGGGCGGCAAGAGACCCAGTACTTC. Translating it yields CATSREGRQETQYF. Together with reference TRBV15 and TRBJ2-5, the CDR3 gives the full variable domain: DAMVIQNPRYQVTQFGKPVTLSCSQTLNHNVMYWYQQKSSQAPKLLFHYYDKDFNNEADTPDNFQSRRPNTSFCFLDIRSPGLGDTAMYLCATSREGRQETQYFGPGTRLLVL.

The J gene is TRBJ2-1, the V gene TRBV9, with 13 nucleotides matching TRBD2. CDR3 size: 14 residues. The junction had 0 bases not matched to a gene; V was cut back by 3 bases and J by 6 bases. In germline, CDR1 is SGDLS, CDR2 YYNGEE. This chain's CDR3 is CASSGTSGGNEQFF. Written as DNA, the CDR3 is TGTGCCAGCAGCGGGACTAGCGGGGGCAATGAGCAGTTCTTC.

This clone has only a few counts. J is TRBJ2-3 and V is TRBV6-4; 12 positions agree with TRBD2. The ends lost 2 bases at V and 3 bases at J; junction bases unmatched: 0. Germline assignment: CDR1 MRHNA and CDR2 SNTAGT. This CDR3 is built from 15 residues. CDR3 residues: CASSDGTSGTDTQYF. For the CDR3, the DNA is TGTGCCAGCAGTGACGGGACTAGCGGGACAGATACGCAGTATTTT.

About this clone itself: One end of the junction varies from germline; a read error may be responsible. The chain is built from TRBV27 and TRBJ2-5; the D gene is possibly TRBD1 (5 bases). The CDR3 extends over 16 amino acids. CDR1 is MNHEY and CDR2 is SMNVEV in the germline V gene (reference sequence). Here the CDR3 reads CASENVKTDDSPWGDF. The CDR3 nucleotides are TGTGCCAGCGAAAATGTAAAGACCGACGACTCTCCCTGGGGCGACTTC.

J is TRBJ2-7 and V is TRBV7-9; 9 bases are a match to TRBD1. CDR1 and CDR2 from the germline V gene are SEHNR and FQNEAQ (reference sequence). Germline trimming cut 5 bases from V and 1 base from J; bases unmatched to any gene: 6. The CDR3 is 15 residues long. The CDR3 region is CASSIPGQGSYEQYF. The CDR3 region has the DNA TGTGCCAGCAGCATCCCGGGACAGGGATCCTACGAGCAGTACTTC.

The gene calls are TRBV7-3 and TRBJ2-5, with D tentatively TRBD2 (5 bases). Trimming cost V 0 bases and J 5 bases, with 16 bases left between them. The CDR3 is 16 residues long. Germline V gene data show CDR1 as SGHTA and CDR2 as FQGTGA. CDR3 DNA sequence: TGTGCCAGCAGCTTAACGGCCGGAGGACGGCCCGAGACCCAGTACTTC. Translation: CASSLTAGGRPETQYF.

This chain connects TRBV5-6 to TRBJ1-1; a weak D match, TRBD1 (5 bases). The CDR3 sequence is 14 residues long. Germline CDR1 and CDR2: SGHDT and YYEEEE. Trimming left V 6 bases short and J 1 base short, with 13 bases between. In DNA form, the CDR3 reads TGTGCCAGCAAATTCGGGACGGAGAACACTGAAGCTTTCTTT. Protein: CASKFGTENTEAFF.

This rearrangement joins TRBV18 to TRBJ2-1; no reliable D call. The germline V and J ends were trimmed by 3 bases and 8 bases, with 14 bases remaining between them. This CDR3 region has 14 residues. Germline CDR1 KGHSH, CDR2 LQKENI. This CDR3 reads CASSPRYGNYEQFF. In DNA, the CDR3 is TGTGCCAGCTCACCCCGCTATGGGAATTATGAGCAGTTCTTC.

V is TRBV7-9 and J is TRBJ2-5, with D perhaps TRBD2 (7 bases). V was pared by 1 base and J by 0 bases, with 12 bases between. Germline V gene data show CDR1 as SEHNR and CDR2 as FQNEAQ (reference sequence). This CDR3 region has 16 residues. The CDR3 DNA is TGTGCCAGCAGCTTAGGGGGGGGCGGGCACCAAGAGACCCAGTACTTC. It encodes CASSLGGGGHQETQYF.

The chain links TRBV27 to TRBJ1-1; no reliable D call. The CDR3 is 12 amino acids. The germline V gene has CDR1 MNHEY and CDR2 SMNVEV (reference sequence). Deletions cut 6 bases from V and 0 bases from J, with 5 bases between. Written as DNA, the CDR3 is TGTGCCAGCAGAAACGTGAACACTGAAGCTTTCTTT. Protein product: CASRNVNTEAFF.

The chain recombines TRBV7-2 with TRBJ2-1; D gene ambiguous. The CDR3 length is 11 residues. The V end lost 4 bases, the J end lost 13 bases, and 11 bases lay between the germline ends. Germline-derived CDR1 and CDR2 are SGHTA and FQGNSA. CDR3 DNA sequence: TGTGCCAGCAGCTCTACAATTTTCCAGTTCTTC. It codes for CASSSTIFQFF.